In its sample, the clone carrying this T cell receptor (beta chain) was seen many times. This CDR3 has 15 amino acids. V dropped 0 bases and J dropped 6 bases, with 13 bases sitting between them. The V gene's germline CDR1 is SGHRS and CDR2 YFSETQ. Preparing the TCRbeta library involved the use of unique molecular identifiers. A single record per CDR3 protein comes from TCRdb applying MiXCR to the PCR reads. The sample holds about 120,000 distinct CDR3 sequences, 10% to 13% seen once. The data derive from a study of T-cell reconstitution after alpha-beta-depleted transplantation in children. The sequence came from a human donor who donated a stem cell graft to a child with acute lymphoblastic leukemia. The V and J genes are TRBV5-1 and TRBJ2-1; D could derive from TRBD1 or TRBD2 (5 bases each). The sequences come from PBMCs from the stem cell graft donor, collected from the stem cell graft. Written as DNA, the CDR3 is TGCGCCAGCAGCTTGGCCGGGGCAGATTTCAATGAGCAGTTCTTC. It translates to CASSLAGADFNEQFF.